This TCR beta chain was recovered during a study of early T cells in non-severe SARS-CoV-2 infection. In the study overall: Chains were not paired, and sequencing was done on bulk RNA from unsorted whole blood.

Each CDR3 protein is one row after TCRdb ran MiXCR on the 5' RACE reads. The sample has some 71,000 distinct CDR3 sequences, 9% to 10% seen once. V lost 6 bases to trimming and J lost 4 bases, with 10 bases between them. The CDR3 totals 13 residues. The germline V gene has CDR1 MNHEY and CDR2 SVGEGT. This clonotype was recorded once. The receptor comes from an adult who was a healthcare worker with PCR-confirmed SARS-CoV-2 infection or an uninfected control (not recorded which). V gene TRBV6-2 or TRBV6-3 combines with J gene TRBJ1-3; D unclear. Source: whole blood, taken at baseline. Here the CDR3 DNA reads TGTGCCAGCAGAGGAACACCCGGAAACACCATATATTTT. Amino acids: CASRGTPGNTIYF.